Shown below are 20 T cell receptor beta chains from a single sample sequenced in a study of T cell repertoires in cytomegalovirus infection. TCRdb recomputed calls from the reads with MiXCR, one row per CDR3 protein. Of about 250,000 distinct CDR3 sequences in the sample, approximately 15% were seen once. Sample: CD8+ T cells from PBMCs. All receptors come from a human donor in good health (CMV status not recorded). Some clones in this sample may be carry-over from other donors' samples.

This clonotype was picked up a small number of times. The chain employs TRBV29-1 and TRBJ2-7, with 9 bases aligning to TRBD2. The J segment lost 6 bases and the V segment lost 3 bases, leaving 9 bases of the junction unmatched. From germline, CDR1 is SQVTM and CDR2 ANQGSEA. CDR3 length: 14 residues. As DNA, the CDR3 is TGCAGCGTTGATCCCCTAGCGGGGTCAGGCGAGCAGTACTTC. Its protein is CSVDPLAGSGEQYF.

This clonotype was recorded a few times. The gene calls are TRBV29-1 and TRBJ1-2; 8 positions agree with TRBD1. Germline trimming cut 6 bases from V and 7 bases from J; bases unmatched to any gene: 7. This CDR3 has 12 amino acids. CDR1 is SQVTM and CDR2 is ANQGSEA in the germline V gene. The CDR3 region has the DNA TGCAGCGTCGAACAGGGGGAACGTGGCTACACCTTC. It specifies CSVEQGERGYTF. The full variable domain, in which reference TRBV29-1 and TRBJ1-2 provide the parts outside the CDR3, is SAVISQKPSRDICQRGTSLTIQCQVDSQVTMMFWYRQQPGQSLTLIATANQGSEATYESGFVIDKFPISRPNLTFSTLTVSNMSPEDSSIYLCSVEQGERGYTFGSGTRLTVV.

The chain joins TRBV20-1 to TRBJ1-6; D perhaps matches TRBD1 (6 bases). V lost 2 bases to trimming and J lost 0 bases, with 11 bases between them. Germline CDR1 is DFQATT and CDR2 is SNEGSKA (reference sequence). The CDR3 sequence is 16 residues long. The CDR3 DNA reads TGCAGTGCTAGACCGGACAGCAGCTCCTATAATTCACCCCTCCACTTT. As protein: CSARPDSSSYNSPLHF.

This clonotype was counted only a few times. J is TRBJ1-2 and V is TRBV12-3 or TRBV12-4; no clear D. The CDR3 extends over 13 amino acids. Trimming stripped 5 bases from V and 4 bases from J, with 11 bases between. CDR3: CASSPQVGYGYTF. DNA for the CDR3: TGTGCCAGCAGTCCTCAAGTTGGCTATGGCTACACCTTC.

This clonotype appeared many times. The chain carries TRBV7-8 and TRBJ2-3; D is unresolved. This CDR3 has 14 amino acids. The germline CDR1 and CDR2 sequences are SGHVS and FQNEAQ. V gave up 1 base and J gave up 3 bases, with 8 bases separating them. The CDR3 coding sequence is TGTGCCAGCAGCTTAGTTCACGAAACAGATACGCAGTATTTT. Protein product: CASSLVHETDTQYF.

Ten or more counts support this clonotype. The chain has TRBV12-3 or TRBV12-4 and TRBJ1-5; maybe TRBD1 (5 bases). The CDR3 is 16 amino acids. V shed 5 bases and J shed 0 bases, with 14 bases lying between them. Written as DNA, the CDR3 is TGTGCCAGCAGTGGTTGGGACGGATATAGCAATCAGCCCCAGCATTTT. Its protein product is CASSGWDGYSNQPQHF.

This clonotype came up many times. The J gene is TRBJ2-3, the V gene TRBV7-2; D might be TRBD1 or TRBD2, each matching 5 bases. The germline V and J ends were trimmed by 5 bases and 5 bases, with 17 bases remaining between them. The CDR3 spans 15 residues. Germline V lookup: CDR1 SGHTA, CDR2 FQGNSA. Written as DNA, the CDR3 is TGTGCCAGCAGCCCCGGGGCCCTCATGCTAGATACGCAGTATTTT. Protein product: CASSPGALMLDTQYF.

This clonotype turned up a few times. The CDR3 reads CASISWSGDEQYF. CDR3 in DNA: TGTGCCAGCATCTCATGGTCAGGGGACGAGCAGTACTTC. J is TRBJ2-7 and V is TRBV5-5, with D possibly TRBD1 on 6 matching bases. Between the trimmed V and J ends, which lost 6 bases and 5 bases, there was a span of 15 bases. From germline, CDR1 is SGHKS and CDR2 YYEKEE (reference sequence). CDR3 length: 13 residues.

Comment on this clonotype: One base away lies a much larger clone, so this may be a sequencing read error. This sequence joins TRBV5-1 and TRBJ1-4; D unclear. The CDR3 consists of 14 residues. V was shortened by 7 bases and J by 0 bases, with 10 bases between the two germline ends. Germline assignment: CDR1 SGHRS and CDR2 YFSETQ. In DNA form, the CDR3 reads TGCGCCAGCGCGGACGGGGCAACTAATGAAAAACTGTTTTTT. This gives the protein CASADGATNEKLFF.

V and J are TRBV19 and TRBJ1-3; 7 bases match TRBD1. Germline V gives CDR1 LNHDA, CDR2 SQIVND (reference sequence). V lost 5 bases to trimming and J lost 7 bases; unmatched junction nucleotides: 11. This CDR3 is built from 15 residues. The CDR3 sequence is CASSLLQGIGNTIYF. The CDR3 nucleotides read TGTGCCAGTAGTCTTCTACAGGGGATCGGGAACACCATATATTTT.

The V gene is TRBV12-3 or TRBV12-4, the J gene TRBJ2-6; possible D gene TRBD2, 5 bases. Trimming took 3 bases from V and 2 from J, leaving 14 bases between them. The CDR3 extends over 17 amino acids. The CDR3: CASSFSGTSTGANVLTF. The CDR3 DNA is TGTGCCAGCAGTTTCTCGGGAACATCCACTGGGGCCAACGTCCTGACTTTC.

This clonotype was observed a handful of times. This chain links TRBV19 with TRBJ2-1, with unresolved D. Trimming pared 3 bases from V and 5 bases from J, leaving 14 bases between. The CDR3 has 15 amino acids. The germline gives CDR1 LNHDA, CDR2 SQIVND (reference sequence). CDR3 region: CASSMILPYDNEQFF. CDR3 DNA sequence: TGTGCCAGTAGTATGATTCTTCCCTACGACAATGAGCAGTTCTTC.

This clonotype was seen at least ten times. V is TRBV29-1 and J is TRBJ2-3; tentatively, D is TRBD2 (6 bases). The CDR3 loop spans 15 amino acids. Germline V gene data show CDR1 as SQVTM and CDR2 as ANQGSEA. The V end lost 6 bases, the J end lost 2 bases, and 18 bases lay between the germline ends. CDR3 loop: CSVGPQGLNTDTQYF. CDR3 bases: TGCAGCGTCGGACCCCAGGGACTGAACACAGATACGCAGTATTTT.

The genes are TRBV28 and TRBJ1-5; D is perhaps TRBD1 (6 bases). CDR3 length: 15 amino acids. Per germline, CDR1 MDHEN and CDR2 SYDVKM. V was pared by 5 bases and J by 6 bases, with 17 bases between. The CDR3 DNA is TGTGCCAGCAGTCAACAGGGAAATAGGCGTCAGCCCCAGCATTTT. Translated: CASSQQGNRRQPQHF. The variable domain in full, completed from reference TRBV28 and TRBJ1-5, reads DVKVTQSSRYLVKRTGEKVFLECVQDMDHENMFWYRQDPGLGLRLIYFSYDVKMKEKGDIPEGYSVSREKKERFSLILESASTNQTSMYLCASSQQGNRRQPQHFGDGTRLSIL.

This clonotype has a count of ten or more. The gene calls are TRBV29-1 and TRBJ2-7; possibly TRBD2 for D (6 bases). V dropped 7 bases and J dropped 0 bases, with 19 bases sitting between them. The V gene's germline CDR1 is SQVTM and CDR2 ANQGSEA. The CDR3 runs to 15 residues. The CDR3 DNA reads as TGCAGCGCCTCCGGCGGGACTCTAAGCTCCTACGAGCAGTACTTC. Encoded protein: CSASGGTLSSYEQYF.

The sample holds a few counts of this clonotype. The V call is TRBV2, the J call TRBJ2-3; no clear D gene. With 0 bases removed from V and 6 bases from J, the gap between germline ends came to 7 bases. Germline CDR1 SNHLY, CDR2 FYNNEI. CDR3 length: 13 amino acids. The CDR3 protein is CASSEAPWDTQYF. As DNA, the CDR3 is TGTGCCAGCAGTGAAGCGCCGTGGGATACGCAGTATTTT.

The CDR3 reads CASTRTENTEAFF. CDR3 sequence (DNA): TGTGCCAGTACACGGACAGAGAACACTGAAGCTTTCTTT. The chain carries TRBV19 and TRBJ1-1; tentative D call: TRBD1 (6 bases). The CDR3 length is 13 residues. The germline CDR1 and CDR2 sequences are LNHDA and SQIVND (reference sequence). V lost 7 bases to trimming and J lost 1 base, with 10 bases between them.

In this sample, this clonotype turned up a few times. This chain uses TRBV11-2 with TRBJ2-7, with D possibly matching TRBD1 (6 bases). Trimming pared 3 bases from V and 5 bases from J, leaving 14 bases between. The length of the CDR3 is 14 residues. CDR1 and CDR2 from the germline V gene are SGHAT and FQNNGV. The CDR3 nucleotides read TGTGCCAGCAGCTTGCTGGGACAAATCCACGAGCAGTACTTC. Its protein is CASSLLGQIHEQYF.

This clonotype was recorded a few times. V and J are TRBV6-2 or TRBV6-3 and TRBJ2-1, with 11 bases lining up with TRBD2. Trimming removed 5 bases from V and 8 bases from J; junction bases left unmatched: 8. Germline V gene sequence: CDR1 MNHEY, CDR2 SVGEGT. This CDR3 has 15 amino acids. This CDR3 is CASSRLAGPRDEQFF. CDR3 nucleotide sequence: TGTGCCAGCAGTCGACTAGCGGGGCCCAGGGATGAGCAGTTCTTC.

At least ten counts were recorded for this clonotype. The gene calls are TRBV7-3 and TRBJ2-7; 7 bases align to TRBD1. Germline trimming cut 2 bases from V and 1 base from J; bases unmatched to any gene: 5. Germline CDR1 and CDR2: SGHTA and FQGTGA. The CDR3 consists of 15 residues. CDR3 bases: TGTGCCAGCAGCTTAGAGGGGGCGCAGTCCTACGAGCAGTACTTC. This codes for CASSLEGAQSYEQYF. Full variable domain (rest looked up from reference TRBV7-3 and TRBJ2-7): GAGVSQTPSNKVTEKGKYVELRCDPISGHTALYWYRQSLGQGPEFLIYFQGTGAADDSGLPNDRFFAVRPEGSVSTLKIQRTERGDSAVYLCASSLEGAQSYEQYFGPGTRLTVT.